This TCR delta chain was obtained from a study of gamma-delta T cells after stem cell transplantation. TCRdb reapplied CATT to the RT-PCR reads. The sample records about 3,200 delta-chain clones, 1.9% being singletons. A note on this clone: The sample holds other DNA sequences that translate to the same CDR3.

This sequence was found in a human donor. It is not recorded whose cells these are; they may come from a transplant donor. Specimen: gamma-delta T cells.

The CDR3 here is CACDTLTGGPFAKLIF. In DNA form, the CDR3 reads TGTGCCTGTGACACTCTTACTGGGGGACCCTTCGCCAAACTCATCTTT. The J gene is TRDJ1, the V gene TRDV2, with 9 bases fitting TRDD3. Germline trimming cut 1 base from V and 8 bases from J; bases unmatched to any gene: 13. Germline assignment: CDR1 GEAIGNYY and CDR2 EKD. This CDR3 contains 16 residues.